Shown below are 24 T cell receptor beta chains from a single sample sequenced in a study of immune characterization of retroperitoneal liposarcoma. TCRdb passed the PCR reads through MiXCR, listing each CDR3 protein once. The sample lists about 2,400 distinct CDR3 sequences, approximately 20% occurring once. Sequenced: tumor tissue. Receptors originate from a male donor with retroperitoneal liposarcoma.

Sample share makes this clonotype medium-sized. The chain uses TRBV6-6 and TRBJ2-5; TRBD1 matches 10 bases. The J call is doubtful: the DNA matches TRBJ2-7 better. The CDR3 has 17 residues. Germline V CDR1 and CDR2: MNHNY, SVGAGI (reference sequence). In nucleotides, the CDR3 is TGTGCCAGCAGTTACTCGAATTACGGGACAGGGGCATACGAGCAGTACTTC. Amino acid sequence: CASSYSNYGTGAYEQYF.

J is TRBJ2-5 and V is TRBV6-2 or TRBV6-3; no clear D gene. V shed 0 bases and J shed 11 bases, with 22 bases lying between them. CDR1 is MNHEY, CDR2 SVGEGT, per germline. The CDR3 contains 16 residues. The CDR3 protein is CASSYSNGPYHNEQYF. CDR3 sequence (DNA): TGTGCCAGCAGTTACTCGAATGGACCTTACCACAATGAGCAGTACTTC.

By frequency in the sample, this clonotype is medium-sized. This chain connects TRBV12-3 or TRBV12-4 to TRBJ2-1; D is possibly TRBD2 (6 bases). The assigned J gene may be wrong: the sequence end matches TRBJ2-7 better. The CDR3 covers 15 residues. In DNA, the CDR3 is TGTGCCAGCCGCCTTTTGTCCGGGAGCTACAATGAGCAGTACTTC. The encoded protein is CASRLLSGSYNEQYF.

In its sample, this clonotype ranks as medium-sized. This chain connects TRBV7-8 to TRBJ2-1; TRBD1 matches 9 bases. Matching the DNA end better, TRBJ2-7 makes the J call doubtful. There are 16 residues in the CDR3. Germline values: CDR1 SGHVS, CDR2 FQNEAQ. The CDR3 reads CASSALHRGLDYEQYF. In DNA form, the CDR3 reads TGTGCCAGCAGCGCCCTCCACAGGGGGCTTGACTACGAGCAGTACTTC.

By share, this clonotype counts as medium-sized (0.01 to 0.1%). The V and J genes are TRBV7-2 and TRBJ2-1, with TRBD2 matching 12 bases. The germline V gene has CDR1 SGHTA and CDR2 FQGNSA. CDR3 length equals 15 residues. The trim removed 5 bases at V and 10 bases at J, leaving 9 bases unmatched. This CDR3 reads CASSPSSGRAYEQFF. CDR3 sequence (DNA): TGTGCCAGCAGCCCATCTAGCGGGAGGGCCTACGAGCAGTTCTTC.

This clonotype is classed as large. The chain recombines TRBV7-2 with TRBJ2-1; D tentatively fits TRBD1 or TRBD2 (6 bases each). Germline CDR1 SGHTA, CDR2 FQGNSA. This CDR3 has 13 amino acids. V was clipped by 3 bases and J by 9 bases, with 12 bases between them. This CDR3 is CASSFNGGFEQFF. The CDR3 DNA follows: TGTGCCAGCAGCTTTAACGGGGGCTTTGAGCAGTTCTTC.

This clonotype was counted ten times or more. A junction boundary mismatches the germline segment, possibly from a read error. The chain links TRBV5-3 to TRBJ2-1; 9 bases match TRBD2. TRBV5-3 has ORF status, its function being uncertain. The CDR3 is 16 residues long. The CDR3 nucleotides are TGTGCCAGCAGCTTGGGGTCGGGACTAGCTCAAGAGACCCAGTTCTTC. It encodes CASSLGSGLAQETQFF.

This clonotype is medium-sized. The rearrangement uses TRBV6-4 and TRBJ2-1; 9 bases align to TRBD1. The CDR3 is 17 residues long. In germline, CDR1 is MRHNA, CDR2 SNTAGT. Unmatched junction bases numbered 13, after V lost 3 bases and J lost 7 bases. CDR3 DNA sequence: TGTGCCAGCAGTGAATTTCCCCCGGGACAGGGAGGTAATGAGCAGTTCTTC. Protein product: CASSEFPPGQGGNEQFF.

This clonotype has ten or more counts. The rearrangement joins TRBV6-1 to TRBJ1-5; D possibly corresponds to TRBD1 (5 bases). Germline V gene data show CDR1 as MNHNS and CDR2 as SASEGT. With 8 bases removed from V and 7 bases from J, the gap between germline ends came to 21 bases. The CDR3 is made up of 15 amino acids. In DNA, the CDR3 is TGTGCCAGCGCCCGGGGGACTTCCTCGAGCCAGCCCCAGCATTTT. It encodes CASARGTSSSQPQHF.

Relative to its sample, this clonotype is large. V gene TRBV6-1 combines with J gene TRBJ2-1, with 7 bases matching TRBD1. Germline CDR1 MNHNS, CDR2 SASEGT. This CDR3 region has 17 residues. V shed 8 bases, J shed 2 bases, and the junction held 15 bases outside the gene matches. CDR3 sequence: CASPDRSGGKAYNEQFF. The CDR3 DNA is TGTGCCAGCCCCGATCGTTCAGGGGGTAAGGCCTACAATGAGCAGTTCTTC.

This clonotype showed up many times. The chain combines TRBV7-2 with TRBJ2-3; unclear D gene. V lost 5 bases and J lost 1, with 16 bases in between. CDR3 size: 16 residues. In germline, CDR1 is SGHTA, CDR2 FQGNSA. The CDR3 sequence: CASSPFWGSGTDTQYF. The CDR3 region has the DNA TGTGCCAGCAGCCCCTTTTGGGGATCCGGCACAGATACGCAGTATTTT.

This clonotype is classed as medium-sized. This chain links TRBV6-1 with TRBJ2-3; D remains ambiguous. Germline CDR1 MNHNS, CDR2 SASEGT. Trimming cost V 1 base and J 1 base, with 12 bases left between them. The CDR3 runs to 16 residues. The CDR3 region has the DNA TGTGCCAGCAGTGAAGGTTGGGGATTCGGCACAGATACGCAGTATTTT. Protein sequence: CASSEGWGFGTDTQYF.

To note about this clonotype: Mismatch with germline at one junction end may stem from a read error. This sequence joins TRBV5-3 and TRBJ1-1, with 12 bases aligning to TRBD1. TRBV5-3 is treated as an ORF (open reading frame) with a function not yet certain. This CDR3 has 14 residues. In nucleotides, the CDR3 is TGTGCCAGCAGCTGGGACAGGGGGCGTACTGAAGCTTTCTTT. Translated, it gives CASSWDRGRTEAFF.

This chain links TRBV12-3 or TRBV12-4 with TRBJ2-1; perhaps TRBD1 as D (9 bases). The CDR3 consists of 14 residues. Trimming took 11 bases from V and 10 from J, leaving 24 bases between them. This CDR3 reads CAGHRGRGAYEQFF. CDR3 in DNA: TGTGCCGGACACAGGGGGCGGGGGGCGTACGAGCAGTTCTTC.

The count of this clonotype is one. The chain carries TRBV7-2 and TRBJ2-1, with 10 bases identical to TRBD2. TRBJ2-7 matches the DNA end more closely, so the J call is doubtful. CDR1 and CDR2 from the germline V gene are SGHTA and FQGNSA. The CDR3 totals 15 residues. The CDR3 region has the DNA TGTGCCAGCAGCTCTAGGTCTAGCGGGAGCAATGAGCAGTACTTC. Amino acids: CASSSRSSGSNEQYF.

This clonotype was seen only once. This chain connects TRBV7-6 to TRBJ1-6, with D possibly TRBD1 on 6 matching bases. The CDR3 runs 14 residues. Germline lookup yields CDR1 SGHVS and CDR2 FNYEAQ. The V and J ends lost 6 bases and 8 bases respectively, with 14 bases between them. The CDR3 sequence: CASRPQGGDSPLHF. CDR3 coding DNA: TGTGCCAGCAGACCACAGGGAGGGGATTCACCCCTCCACTTT.

By share, this clonotype counts as medium-sized. The J gene is TRBJ2-3, the V gene TRBV27, with 11 bases that match TRBD2. From germline, CDR1 is MNHEY and CDR2 SMNVEV (reference sequence). J lost 6 bases, V lost 2 bases, and 7 bases had no gene match. The CDR3 runs 16 residues. The CDR3 region is CASSLKASGRSDTQYF. DNA for the CDR3: TGTGCCAGCAGTTTAAAGGCTAGCGGGAGGAGTGATACGCAGTATTTT.

This clonotype was observed at least ten times. This chain links TRBV6-1 with TRBJ1-1; D gene ambiguous. CDR1 and CDR2 (germline): MNHNS, SASEGT. This CDR3 has 16 residues. V was cut by 1 base and J by 4 bases, with 16 bases left in between. In DNA, the CDR3 is TGTGCCAGCAGTGAAGGGTGGTTAGGAGTTGCCACTGAAGCTTTCTTT. It yields the protein CASSEGWLGVATEAFF.

Turning to this clonotype: One end of the junction varies from germline; a read error may be responsible. This rearrangement joins TRBV28 to TRBJ2-5, with TRBD2 matching over 8 bases. The J call may be incorrect, as the DNA end agrees better with TRBJ2-7. CDR1 is MDHEN and CDR2 is SYDVKM in the germline V gene. The CDR3 is made up of 18 amino acids. The CDR3 nucleotides read TGTGCCAGCAGCTTATCCCGGACTAGCCGACGATCGTCCTACGAGCAGTACTTC. The encoded protein is CASSLSRTSRRSSYEQYF.

In its sample, this clonotype ranks as medium-sized. The V gene is TRBV6-1, the J gene TRBJ2-5; D is undetermined. The tail of the sequence fits TRBJ2-7 better, so the J call may be wrong. Per germline, CDR1 MNHNS and CDR2 SASEGT. The CDR3 runs 13 residues. As DNA, the CDR3 is TGTGCCAGCATTGTGGACCACCCCTACGAGCAGTACTTC. Protein: CASIVDHPYEQYF.

Within the sample, this clonotype is large (0.1 to 1%). This chain uses TRBV7-2 with TRBJ2-5; the match to TRBD2 covers 7 bases. The J call could be wrong; TRBJ2-7 is a better fit for the DNA end. CDR3 length: 15 residues. Germline assignment: CDR1 SGHTA and CDR2 FQGNSA. The CDR3 spells CASSLKPSGTHEQYF. The CDR3 DNA sequence: TGTGCCAGCAGCTTAAAGCCTAGCGGTACTCACGAGCAGTACTTC.

V is TRBV6-1 and J is TRBJ2-1; D may be TRBD1 or TRBD2 (5 bases each). This CDR3 has 14 amino acids. Germline V lookup: CDR1 MNHNS, CDR2 SASEGT. Trimming removed 2 bases from V and 2 bases from J, with 7 bases in between. The CDR3 reads CASSERGAYNEQFF. Here the CDR3 DNA reads TGTGCCAGCAGTGAAAGGGGAGCCTACAATGAGCAGTTCTTC.

This clonotype is medium-sized. This chain's CDR3 is CASSRGQETQYF. For the CDR3, the DNA is TGTGCCAGCAGCCGGGGCCAAGAGACCCAGTACTTC. The genes are TRBV6-6 and TRBJ2-5, with D perhaps matching TRBD2 (5 bases). Trimming removed 6 bases from V and 1 base from J, with 6 bases in between. The CDR3 runs to 12 residues. Germline lookup yields CDR1 MNHNY and CDR2 SVGAGI (reference sequence).

In its sample, this clonotype is large. The chain employs TRBV6-1 and TRBJ2-1; D perhaps matches TRBD1 (5 bases). Germline lookup yields CDR1 MNHNS and CDR2 SASEGT. This CDR3 has 15 amino acids. The germline V and J ends were trimmed by 4 bases and 10 bases, with 20 bases remaining between them. The CDR3 DNA reads as TGTGCCAGCAGTGCCTTAGAAGGGGTCCCCTACGAGCAGTTCTTC. As protein: CASSALEGVPYEQFF.